The entry below gives a single T cell receptor (beta chain) sequence along with its context. This sample stems from a study of blood T cell repertoires in COVID-19. Overall study context: Acute-phase and convalescent COVID-19 samples originated in the United States, Italy and Spain. From T cells, B-cell-depleted T cells, or PBMCs came the material, which was cDNA or gDNA.

Assay used: immunoSEQ multiplex PCR; TCRdb lists only in-frame clones, some missing. Of about 160,000 clones detected, under 90% appear once; the ten largest clones hold roughly 18%. Participants reported their clinical history, and cohort assignment relied on those reports. Before being deemed recovered, Cohort 3 donors had two negative PCRs, clearance, or symptom resolution. The germline CDR1 and CDR2 sequences are MGHDK and SYGVNS. There are 15 residues in the CDR3. The V gene lost 2 bases and the J gene lost 4 bases, with 9 bases spanning the gap. The chain couples TRBV25-1 to TRBJ1-6; D is ambiguous. The sequence was collected from a man aged 55-75 years who had recovered from COVID-19. What was sequenced was PBMCs or T cells enriched from blood (not recorded which). The CDR3 DNA reads as TGTGCCAGCAGTGAAGGGCGGGTGTATAATTCACCCCTCCACTTT. Translated: CASSEGRVYNSPLHF.